The 18 T cell receptor beta chains presented below share a single source sample, sequenced in a study of cytomegalovirus exposure and HLA in healthy donors. Use of 60 Vbeta and 13 Jbeta primers characterized the PCR. The repertoire was sequenced with immunoSEQ multiplex PCR; TCRdb's copy has only in-frame clones and lacks some. The data show over 35,000 clones, roughly 60% seen once. Sequencing used PBMCs. Receptors originate from a human donor in good health.

CDR3 in DNA: TGCGCCAGCAGAACGGGGGGGACCCTTTACGAGCAGTACTTC. Its translation: CASRTGGTLYEQYF. This chain uses TRBV5-1 with TRBJ2-7; 8 bases line up with TRBD2. Unmatched junction bases numbered 8, after V lost 5 bases and J lost 4 bases. Germline lookup yields CDR1 SGHRS and CDR2 YFSETQ. This CDR3 has 14 amino acids.

This clone has more than one count but fewer than ten. The chain recombines TRBV6-1 with TRBJ2-5; 10 nucleotides agree with TRBD2. J lost 2 bases, V lost 8 bases, and 8 bases had no gene match. Germline loops: CDR1 MNHNS, CDR2 SASEGT. The CDR3 totals 15 residues. The CDR3 bases are TGTGCCAGCGCGCGACTAGCGGGTTTGCAAGAGACCCAGTACTTC. This sequence encodes CASARLAGLQETQYF.

V and J are TRBV6-1 and TRBJ1-1; D ambiguous. Germline-derived CDR1 and CDR2 are MNHNS and SASEGT. Trimming took 8 bases from V and 8 from J, leaving 12 bases between them. The length of the CDR3 is 11 residues. The CDR3 DNA reads TGTGCCAGCTATGAGCTCGGGGAAGCTTTCTTT. It codes for CASYELGEAFF.

This clone was seen more than once but under ten times. This chain connects TRBV6-6 to TRBJ2-1; D perhaps matches TRBD2 (6 bases). V shed 0 bases and J shed 4 bases, with 10 bases lying between them. CDR1 and CDR2 (germline): MNHNY, SVGAGI (reference sequence). The CDR3 loop spans 15 amino acids. The DNA of the CDR3 is TGTGCCAGCAGTTACTCCGACGGGGGATACAATGAGCAGTTCTTC. It encodes CASSYSDGGYNEQFF.

The chain couples TRBV7-9 to TRBJ2-7, with D tentatively TRBD2 (6 bases). The V and J ends lost 1 base and 5 bases respectively, with 12 bases between them. The CDR3 spans 14 residues. Germline CDR1 reads SEHNR; CDR2 reads FQNEAQ (reference sequence). The CDR3 DNA reads TGTGCCAGCAGCTTAGGGACTAATACTAACGAGCAGTACTTC. Residues: CASSLGTNTNEQYF.

The rearrangement joins TRBV5-5 to TRBJ1-1; no reliable D call. The germline gives CDR1 SGHKS, CDR2 YYEKEE (reference sequence). The CDR3 is made up of 15 amino acids. Trimming left V 5 bases short and J 4 bases short, with 18 bases between. CDR3 region: CASSWGGSAGTEAFF. As DNA, the CDR3 is TGTGCCAGCAGTTGGGGAGGCTCGGCGGGCACTGAAGCTTTCTTT.

The V and J genes are TRBV13 and TRBJ2-1; no definite D call. CDR1 is PRHDT, CDR2 FYEKMQ, per germline (reference sequence). The CDR3 runs 16 residues. Trimming cost V 5 bases and J 4 bases, with 18 bases left between them. CDR3 nucleotide sequence: TGTGCCAGCAGCCCTCCTGACACCCCTCAGTACAATGAGCAGTTCTTC. It is translated as CASSPPDTPQYNEQFF.

J is TRBJ1-5 and V is TRBV18; D uncertain. Germline V lookup: CDR1 KGHSH, CDR2 LQKENI. The germline V and J ends were trimmed by 5 bases and 5 bases, with 13 bases remaining between them. CDR3 length: 14 amino acids. The CDR3 DNA is TGTGCCAGCTCAACAAGACAAACTGATCAGCCCCAGCATTTT. This gives the protein CASSTRQTDQPQHF.

The V gene is TRBV10-3, the J gene TRBJ2-7, with TRBD1 identical over 10 bases. The CDR3 runs 14 residues. The J segment lost 1 base and the V segment lost 6 bases, leaving 3 bases of the junction unmatched. Germline V lookup: CDR1 ENHRY, CDR2 SYGVKD. CDR3 DNA: TGTGCCATCAGAAGGACAGGGGGATCCTACGAGCAGTACTTC. As protein: CAIRRTGGSYEQYF.

The V and J genes are TRBV29-1 and TRBJ2-7, with 10 nucleotides matching TRBD1. The CDR3 is made up of 13 amino acids. Trimming removed 7 bases from V and 3 bases from J; junction bases left unmatched: 6. Germline values: CDR1 SQVTM, CDR2 ANQGSEA. CDR3 amino acids: CSAVRDRGYEQYF. CDR3 nucleotide sequence: TGCAGCGCTGTACGGGACAGGGGCTACGAGCAGTACTTC.

This chain connects TRBV5-4 to TRBJ1-5; D perhaps matches TRBD1 (6 bases). This CDR3 spans 13 amino acids. Between the trimmed V and J ends, which lost 4 bases and 3 bases, there was a span of 8 bases. The germline CDR1 and CDR2 sequences are SGHNT and YYREEE (reference sequence). CDR3 coding DNA: TGTGCCAGCAGCGGGGACATCAATCAGCCCCAGCATTTT. Protein product: CASSGDINQPQHF.

This clone occurred a few times. V and J are TRBV5-4 and TRBJ2-3; 7 bases match TRBD2. The CDR3 has 17 amino acids. The ends lost 4 bases at V and 1 base at J; junction bases unmatched: 12. Germline-derived CDR1 and CDR2 are SGHNT and YYREEE (reference sequence). The CDR3 is CASSPQTPGLRTDTQYF. The CDR3 DNA is TGTGCCAGCAGCCCCCAAACCCCGGGACTACGCACAGATACGCAGTATTTT.

This clone was observed a few times. The chain employs TRBV5-1 and TRBJ2-5; 7 positions agree with TRBD1. V shed 0 bases and J 2 bases; nucleotides not matched to a gene: 7. The CDR3 covers 16 residues. Germline loops: CDR1 SGHRS, CDR2 YFSETQ. The CDR3 coding sequence is TGCGCCAGCAGCTTGGTAACAGGGGCCGATCAAGAGACCCAGTACTTC. It translates to CASSLVTGADQETQYF.

This clone was seen a few times. The chain carries TRBV6-6 and TRBJ1-1, with no clear D. The V end lost 7 bases, the J end lost 5 bases, and 14 bases lay between the germline ends. The CDR3 is 13 residues long. Germline lookup yields CDR1 MNHNY and CDR2 SVGAGI (reference sequence). This CDR3 reads CASTSGKGTEAFF. CDR3 nucleotides: TGTGCCAGCACTTCCGGGAAAGGGACTGAAGCTTTCTTT.

The V gene is TRBV6-4, the J gene TRBJ2-3; TRBD1 aligns across 12 bases. CDR3 size: 15 residues. Germline-derived CDR1 and CDR2 are MRHNA and SNTAGT. Unmatched junction bases numbered 7, after V lost 8 bases and J lost 4 bases. The CDR3, as DNA: TGTGCCAGCTCGGGACAGGGGGCATCCTCAGATACGCAGTATTTT. This sequence encodes CASSGQGASSDTQYF.

V usage is TRBV5-6 and J usage is TRBJ1-2; no clear D. CDR1 and CDR2 (germline): SGHDT, YYEEEE. CDR3 size: 11 residues. The germline V and J ends were trimmed by 0 bases and 10 bases, with 7 bases remaining between them. The CDR3 protein is CASSLGVFYTF. The CDR3 nucleotides are TGTGCCAGCAGCTTGGGCGTCTTCTACACCTTC. The full variable domain, in which reference TRBV5-6 and TRBJ1-2 provide the parts outside the CDR3, is DAGVTQSPTHLIKTRGQQVTLRCSPKSGHDTVSWYQQALGQGPQFIFQYYEEEERQRGNFPDRFSGHQFPNYSSELNVNALLLGDSALYLCASSLGVFYTFGSGTRLTVV.

This clone was seen more than once but under ten times. This chain joins TRBV4-1 and TRBJ2-3, with 7 bases identical to TRBD2. The V and J ends lost 5 bases and 3 bases, in that order; junction bases with no gene match: 8. This CDR3 has 15 residues. Germline lookup yields CDR1 MGHRA and CDR2 YSYEKL. CDR3 region: CASSVRGVKTDTQYF. In DNA, the CDR3 is TGCGCCAGCAGCGTACGGGGGGTTAAGACAGATACGCAGTATTTT.

V is TRBV6-6 and J is TRBJ2-5, with TRBD2 identical over 7 bases. This CDR3 region has 15 residues. Germline loops: CDR1 MNHNY, CDR2 SVGAGI (reference sequence). Trimming at V came to 6 bases and at J to 5 bases, leaving 12 bases not matched to a gene. CDR3 region: CASRVAGGPDETQYF. The CDR3 DNA reads TGTGCCAGCAGAGTAGCGGGTGGGCCCGATGAGACCCAGTACTTC.